The present T cell receptor beta chain was sequenced within a study of spatial heterogeneity in lung cancer. As for the study in general: Donation came from 70 or so patients with untreated early-stage non-small cell lung cancer. Where available, sequencing covered follow-up PBMC samples, taken at a median of around 25 months after resection. On average, each unique TCR and UMI combination appeared more than ten times in raw reads.

The V gene's germline CDR1 is LGHDT and CDR2 YNNKEL (reference sequence). Losses at the gene ends were 0 bases for V and 4 bases for J; bases not matched to a gene: 2. The CDR3 contains 15 residues. This clonotype turned up a few times. The time point denotes: blood at routine non-recurrence follow-up after resection. TCRdb used MiXCR to reprocess the 5' RACE reads, holding one entry per CDR3 protein. The data show more than 75,000 distinct CDR3 sequences, 19% seen once. This sequence originates from a male donor with early-stage non-small cell lung cancer. The sequences come from PBMCs, collected at follow-up. The V and J genes are TRBV3-1 and TRBJ1-2; TRBD1 matches 10 bases. In DNA form, the CDR3 reads TGTGCCAGCAGCCAAGACGGGACAGGGGCCTATGGCTACACCTTC. Encoded protein: CASSQDGTGAYGYTF.